The sequence of this T cell receptor (beta chain) was determined in a study of PD-1 blockade in classical Hodgkin lymphoma. Findings and caveats of the study: After ASCT, patients who started nivolumab under 1 year later were excluded.

Libraries were prepared by immunoSEQ multiplex PCR; TCRdb keeps only in-frame clonotypes and omits some of them. This sample has more than 25,000 clones, with about two thirds found just once. Trimming removed 0 bases from V and 1 base from J, with 9 bases in between. Germline values: CDR1 SGHAT, CDR2 FQDESV (reference sequence). This CDR3 contains 15 residues. This clone was observed a single time. Its antigen is unidentified. Relapses following autologous stem cell transplantation were seen in all patients, with brentuximab vedotin exposure varying. The input for sequencing was peripheral blood mononuclear cells (PBMCs), taken before the second cycle of nivolumab. This receptor was taken from a human donor with classical Hodgkin lymphoma. V and J are TRBV11-1 and TRBJ1-1, with D hard to call. CDR3: CASSLADGENTEAFF. DNA of the CDR3: TGTGCCAGCAGCTTAGCCGACGGTGAGAACACTGAAGCTTTCTTT.